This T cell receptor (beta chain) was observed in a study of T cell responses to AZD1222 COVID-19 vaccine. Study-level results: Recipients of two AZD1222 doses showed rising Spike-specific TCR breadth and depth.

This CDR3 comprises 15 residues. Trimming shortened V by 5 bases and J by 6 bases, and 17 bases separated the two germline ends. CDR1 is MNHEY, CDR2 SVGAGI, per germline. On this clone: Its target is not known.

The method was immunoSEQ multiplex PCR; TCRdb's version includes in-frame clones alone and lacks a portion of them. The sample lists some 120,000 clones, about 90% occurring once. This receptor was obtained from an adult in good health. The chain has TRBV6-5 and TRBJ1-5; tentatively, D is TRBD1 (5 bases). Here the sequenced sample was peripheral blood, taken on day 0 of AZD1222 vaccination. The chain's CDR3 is CASSPYSGGSQPQHF. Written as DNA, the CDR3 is TGTGCCAGCAGTCCATACTCGGGGGGTAGTCAGCCCCAGCATTTT.